The next 30 T cell receptor beta chains were all read from a single sample in a study of cytomegalovirus exposure and HLA in healthy donors. Both 60 Vbeta primers and 13 Jbeta primers went into the PCR. Sequenced by immunoSEQ multiplex PCR; TCRdb stores in-frame clones only, minus some. The sample includes approximately 130,000 clones, almost 85% of them seen just once. The sequenced sample consisted of PBMCs. All receptors come from a boy aged 2-15 years in good health and CMV-seronegative.

CDR3 DNA: TGCACCAGCAGCCAAGATCCGGGGGTCCAATACAATGAGCAGTTCTTC. This encodes CTSSQDPGVQYNEQFF. The V call is TRBV1, the J call TRBJ2-1; the DNA was not used to check the table's D call, TRBD2. TRBV1 is a pseudogene segment. This CDR3 has 16 amino acids.

This clone was seen just once. The chain combines TRBV19 with TRBJ1-1, with 8 bases fitting TRBD1. The CDR3 spans 15 residues. Losses at the gene ends were 2 bases for V and 1 base for J; bases not matched to a gene: 3. CDR1 is LNHDA and CDR2 is SQIVND in the germline V gene (reference sequence). The CDR3 region has the DNA TGTGCCAGTAGTATAACAGGGGGAACGAACACTGAAGCTTTCTTT. This encodes CASSITGGTNTEAFF.

The chain links TRBV6-1 to TRBJ2-5, with 9 bases matching TRBD1. The germline V gene encodes CDR1 MNHNS and CDR2 SASEGT. This CDR3 comprises 16 residues. After removal of 1 base from V and 5 bases from J, the junction contained 8 bases not matched to a gene. The CDR3 loop reads CASSEEKGQGWETQYF. The DNA of the CDR3 is TGTGCCAGCAGTGAAGAAAAGGGACAGGGCTGGGAGACCCAGTACTTC.

DNA for the CDR3: TGCGCCAGCAGCTCGGGGCTAGGGGGCTCCGAGTCAGGCTACACCTTC. This gives the protein CASSSGLGGSESGYTF. The V gene is TRBV5-1, the J gene TRBJ1-2; 7 bases fit TRBD1. Unmatched junction bases numbered 16, after V lost 3 bases and J lost 8 bases. Germline lookup yields CDR1 SGHRS and CDR2 YFSETQ. CDR3 length: 16 residues.

The chain carries TRBV6-1 and TRBJ2-3; D remains unclear. The ends were cut back, 4 bases at V and 5 bases at J, with 16 bases in the middle. Germline CDR1 and CDR2: MNHNS and SASEGT. This CDR3 contains 15 residues. CDR3 sequence (DNA): TGTGCCAGCAGTGTTGGCTTACAGCCGCTAGATACGCAGTATTTT. Protein: CASSVGLQPLDTQYF.

This clone was seen a handful of times. The J gene is TRBJ1-3, the V gene TRBV6-1; tentative D call: TRBD1 (5 bases). V was trimmed by 1 base and J by 0 bases, leaving 10 bases between them. The CDR3 is 16 residues long. Germline loops: CDR1 MNHNS, CDR2 SASEGT. DNA of the CDR3: TGTGCCAGCAGTGAAGTTGGGGCAGACTCTGGAAACACCATATATTTT. Its translation: CASSEVGADSGNTIYF.

The chain links TRBV6-1 to TRBJ2-6; D not certain. This CDR3 spans 14 amino acids. Trimming stripped 6 bases from V and 0 bases from J, with 6 bases between. In germline, CDR1 is MNHNS, CDR2 SASEGT. The CDR3, as DNA: TGTGCCAGCAGACTCCTCTCTGGGGCCAACGTCCTGACTTTC. Translation: CASRLLSGANVLTF.

This chain uses TRBV5-1 with TRBJ2-5, with a tentative D call TRBD1 (6 bases). The J call could be wrong; TRBJ2-7 is a better fit for the DNA end. CDR1 and CDR2 from the germline V gene are SGHRS and YFSETQ. This CDR3 spans 15 amino acids. CDR3 amino acids: CASSRMGADGPEQYF. In DNA form, the CDR3 reads TGCGCCAGCAGCCGGATGGGGGCTGATGGTCCCGAGCAGTACTTC.

This clone was observed a single time. This rearrangement joins TRBV10-3 to TRBJ2-1; D is perhaps TRBD2 (6 bases). The length of the CDR3 is 15 residues. The V gene's germline CDR1 is ENHRY and CDR2 SYGVKD. Trimming cost V 0 bases and J 7 bases, with 13 bases left between them. CDR3 nucleotide sequence: TGTGCCATCAGTGAGTCGCGGCTAGCGTCGAATGAGCAGTTCTTC. This codes for CAISESRLASNEQFF.

The chain recombines TRBV4-3 with TRBJ2-7; 7 bases are a match to TRBD1. V was pared by 0 bases and J by 3 bases, with 5 bases of the junction left unmatched. The CDR3 extends over 15 amino acids. Germline V gene data show CDR1 as LGHNA and CDR2 as YSLEER. The DNA of the CDR3 is TGCGCCAGCAGCCAAGAAGGGACAGACTTCTACGAGCAGTACTTC. Encoded protein: CASSQEGTDFYEQYF.

To note about this clone: Distinct nucleotide sequences in the sample also encode this CDR3. The chain combines TRBV4-1 with TRBJ1-5, with 10 bases aligning to TRBD1. With 3 bases clipped from V and 1 base from J, the junction kept 0 bases outside the gene matches. Germline V gives CDR1 MGHRA, CDR2 YSYEKL. This CDR3 spans 15 amino acids. CDR3 in amino acids: CASSQDRGSNQPQHF. The CDR3 coding sequence is TGCGCCAGCAGCCAGGACAGGGGGAGCAATCAGCCCCAGCATTTT.

Regarding this clone: The junction departs from the called germline gene at one end, perhaps through a read error. The V and J genes are TRBV7-7 and TRBJ2-7, with D perhaps matching TRBD2 (5 bases). The CDR3 extends over 13 amino acids. Germline CDR1 is SSHAT and CDR2 is FNYEAQ (reference sequence). The DNA of the CDR3 is TGTGCTAGCAGCCCCCGGGAAGGCTACGAGCAGTACTTC. It translates to CASSPREGYEQYF. The whole variable domain, remainder taken from reference TRBV7-7 and TRBJ2-7, is GAGVSQSPRYKVTKRGQDVTLRCDPISSHATLYWYQQALGQGPEFLTYFNYEAQPDKSGLPSDRFSAERPEGSISTLTIQRTEQRDSAMYRCASSPREGYEQYFGPGTRLTVT.

V and J are TRBV6-6 and TRBJ1-5; 8 bases map to TRBD1. Germline values: CDR1 MNHNY, CDR2 SVGAGI (reference sequence). V lost 0 bases and J lost 6; bases outside the gene matches: 7. The length of the CDR3 is 16 residues. In DNA form, the CDR3 reads TGTGCCAGCAGTTACTCGCACCAGGGGACAGGTCAGCCCCAGCATTTT. Protein: CASSYSHQGTGQPQHF.

This rearrangement joins TRBV29-1 to TRBJ2-1; 8 bases line up with TRBD2. There are 18 residues in the CDR3. Looked up from germline, CDR1 is SQVTM and CDR2 is ANQGSEA. With 8 bases clipped from V and 0 bases from J, the junction kept 18 bases outside the gene matches. The CDR3 DNA reads as TGCAGCCTATTCCGAAATCAGCGGGAGAGCAGCTCCTACAATGAGCAGTTCTTC. It codes for CSLFRNQRESSSYNEQFF.

The chain employs TRBV6-5 and TRBJ1-4, with D possibly TRBD1 on 5 matching bases. CDR3 length equals 14 residues. Looked up from germline, CDR1 is MNHEY and CDR2 is SVGAGI. Trimming pared 2 bases from V and 8 bases from J, leaving 12 bases between. Written as DNA, the CDR3 is TGTGCCAGCAGTTACCGGATCGGGGGGGAAAAACTGTTTTTT. Its translation is CASSYRIGGEKLFF.

This clone was detected only once. V and J are TRBV5-4 and TRBJ1-2; the match to TRBD1 covers 9 bases. The CDR3 consists of 15 residues. Trimming took 4 bases from V and 3 from J; bases not matched to a gene: 7. Germline V CDR1 and CDR2: SGHNT, YYREEE (reference sequence). Here the CDR3 reads CASSPAGTGHYGYTF. CDR3 in DNA: TGTGCCAGCAGCCCCGCCGGGACAGGGCACTATGGCTACACCTTC.

In this sample, this clone turned up a few times. This rearrangement joins TRBV19 to TRBJ1-1; D remains ambiguous. The V end was cut by 4 bases, the J end by 0 bases, with 6 bases between. Germline assignment: CDR1 LNHDA and CDR2 SQIVND (reference sequence). CDR3 length equals 13 residues. The CDR3 spells CASSTIMNTEAFF. The DNA of the CDR3 is TGTGCCAGTAGTACAATCATGAACACTGAAGCTTTCTTT.

This clone was observed a few times. This chain connects TRBV7-9 to TRBJ1-2; TRBD1 matches 8 bases. CDR1 and CDR2 (germline): SEHNR, FQNEAQ (reference sequence). V lost 5 bases and J lost 6; bases outside the gene matches: 8. CDR3 length equals 14 residues. The CDR3 reads CASSSKDREDGYTF. CDR3 DNA sequence: TGTGCCAGCAGCAGCAAGGACAGGGAGGATGGCTACACCTTC.

CDR3 DNA: TGTGCCATCATGGACAGGGCTGGAAACACCATATATTTT. Translation: CAIMDRAGNTIYF. The chain combines TRBV10-3 with TRBJ1-3; TRBD1 aligns across 8 bases. The CDR3 has 13 residues. Germline V lookup: CDR1 ENHRY, CDR2 SYGVKD. V was clipped by 7 bases and J by 2 bases; unmatched bases: 1.

This clone is a singleton in its sample. The chain is built from TRBV5-1 and TRBJ2-5; tentatively, D is TRBD1 (5 bases). V was cut by 4 bases and J by 4 bases, with 11 bases left in between. The germline V gene has CDR1 SGHRS and CDR2 YFSETQ. CDR3 length: 13 residues. Here the CDR3 DNA reads TGCGCCAGCAGCCCCCGGACATCAGAGACCCAGTACTTC. Translation: CASSPRTSETQYF.

The V and J genes are TRBV27 and TRBJ2-1; 8 positions agree with TRBD2. Losses at the gene ends were 4 bases for V and 3 bases for J; bases not matched to a gene: 11. CDR3 length: 17 residues. Per the germline V gene, CDR1 is MNHEY and CDR2 is SMNVEV (reference sequence). The CDR3 loop reads CASSSTLSGSVYNEQFF. The CDR3 DNA follows: TGTGCCAGCAGTTCGACCCTGAGCGGGAGTGTCTACAATGAGCAGTTCTTC.

This clone was detected a few times. The V call is TRBV2, the J call TRBJ2-5; TRBD1 is a possible D gene (5 bases). The CDR3 runs to 14 residues. Germline V lookup: CDR1 SNHLY, CDR2 FYNNEI. The V and J ends lost 1 base and 1 base respectively, with 7 bases between them. DNA of the CDR3: TGTGCCAGCAGTGAAGGACAGCTCCAAGAGACCCAGTACTTC. It yields the protein CASSEGQLQETQYF.

The V call is TRBV7-3, the J call TRBJ1-1; tentatively, D is TRBD1 (6 bases). Germline CDR1 is SGHTA and CDR2 is FQGTGA. The V gene lost 5 bases and the J gene lost 1 base, with 14 bases spanning the gap. This CDR3 is 15 amino acids long. The CDR3 DNA follows: TGTGCCAGCAGCGTGGACAGTGGCCGGAACACTGAAGCTTTCTTT. It is translated as CASSVDSGRNTEAFF.

The gene calls are TRBV5-1 and TRBJ2-7; 7 bases fit TRBD2. CDR1 is SGHRS, CDR2 YFSETQ, per germline. This CDR3 spans 18 amino acids. V trimming: 0 bases; J trimming: 4 bases; junction bases outside the gene matches: 16. CDR3 protein: CASSLAVYTAGEGYEQYF. The CDR3 DNA follows: TGCGCCAGCAGCTTGGCCGTATATACCGCGGGGGAAGGGTACGAGCAGTACTTC.

This chain uses TRBV5-6 with TRBJ1-1; 9 nucleotides align to TRBD1. The trim removed 4 bases at V and 6 bases at J, leaving 7 bases unmatched. This CDR3 region has 14 residues. Germline V CDR1 and CDR2: SGHDT, YYEEEE. DNA for the CDR3: TGTGCCAGCAGCCGGGACAGGGAGTTTGCTGAAGCTTTCTTT. Translating gives CASSRDREFAEAFF. The full variable domain, with the rest looked up from reference TRBV5-6 and TRBJ1-1, is DAGVTQSPTHLIKTRGQQVTLRCSPKSGHDTVSWYQQALGQGPQFIFQYYEEEERQRGNFPDRFSGHQFPNYSSELNVNALLLGDSALYLCASSRDREFAEAFFGQGTRLTVV.

V is TRBV19 and J is TRBJ2-1; D possibly corresponds to TRBD1 (5 bases). This CDR3 has 16 amino acids. Trimming stripped 1 base from V and 2 bases from J, with 12 bases between. Germline V CDR1 and CDR2: LNHDA, SQIVND (reference sequence). In nucleotides, the CDR3 is TGTGCCAGTAGTATAGCGTTGGTAGGGGCCTACAATGAGCAGTTCTTC. It encodes CASSIALVGAYNEQFF.

This rearrangement joins TRBV28 to TRBJ1-1; tentatively, D is TRBD1 (5 bases). Germline V gives CDR1 MDHEN, CDR2 SYDVKM. V was cut by 11 bases and J by 5 bases, with 12 bases left in between. CDR3 length equals 11 residues. The CDR3, as DNA: TGTGCCGCCGGTAACAGGACTGAAGCTTTCTTT. Amino acid sequence: CAAGNRTEAFF. Full variable domain (outside the CDR3, taken from reference TRBV28 and TRBJ1-1): DVKVTQSSRYLVKRTGEKVFLECVQDMDHENMFWYRQDPGLGLRLIYFSYDVKMKEKGDIPEGYSVSREKKERFSLILESASTNQTSMYLCAAGNRTEAFFGQGTRLTVV.

The rearrangement links TRBV11-2 to TRBJ1-6; TRBD1 agrees at 7 bases. Per germline, CDR1 SGHAT and CDR2 FQNNGV. This CDR3 contains 15 residues. The V gene end was trimmed by 5 bases and the J gene end by 4 bases; junction bases not matched to a gene: 5. The CDR3 region has the DNA TGTGCCAGCAGCGTACAGGGGAAGTATAATTCACCCCTCCACTTT. Amino acids: CASSVQGKYNSPLHF.

The chain uses TRBV7-2 and TRBJ1-3; possible D gene TRBD1, 6 bases. Between the trimmed V and J ends, which lost 3 bases and 0 bases, there was a span of 21 bases. This CDR3 comprises 19 residues. Per germline, CDR1 SGHTA and CDR2 FQGNSA. The CDR3 DNA is TGTGCCAGCAGCTTTATTCCCGGGACATCCCTTTCCTCTGGAAACACCATATATTTT. As protein: CASSFIPGTSLSSGNTIYF.

The gene calls are TRBV18 and TRBJ1-5, with D possibly matching TRBD1 (6 bases). The CDR3 totals 14 residues. V was clipped by 3 bases and J by 6 bases, with 12 bases between them. Germline V gene lookup returns CDR1 KGHSH and CDR2 LQKENI. CDR3 amino acids: CASSPTGWAQPQHF. CDR3 nucleotides: TGTGCCAGCTCACCCACAGGGTGGGCTCAGCCCCAGCATTTT.